One T cell receptor beta chain is described in this entry. Its antigen is undetermined. Unique molecular identifiers were incorporated during preparation of the TCRbeta library. Each CDR3 protein gets one entry after TCRdb re-called the PCR reads with MiXCR. This table holds roughly 350,000 distinct CDR3 sequences, 15% to 20% found once. This sample was included in a study of T-cell reconstitution after alpha-beta-depleted transplantation in children. Study-level results: Newly made T cells mostly supplied T-cell counts and diversity one year after transplant.

V lost 3 bases and J lost 6, with 6 bases in between. In germline, CDR1 is SQVTM, CDR2 ANQGSEA. The CDR3 is 11 amino acids. V is TRBV29-1 and J is TRBJ2-1; no clear D. The receptor was isolated from a male patient aged 2-10 years who had a stem cell transplant for acute lymphoblastic leukemia, so the T cells may come from the graft donor. This specimen consisted of PBMCs, mostly from graft donor cells, obtained 360 days after TCRalphabeta/CD19-depleted stem cell transplant. This chain's CDR3 is CSVDKVNEQFF. CDR3 coding DNA: TGCAGCGTTGATAAGGTCAATGAGCAGTTCTTC.